The entry that follows covers one T cell receptor (beta chain) sequence. What it binds is unknown. The data stem from a study of shared clonotypes between healthy human individuals. Findings of the study overall: It was the few donors that limited the genetic and exposure-history diversity represented. Sharing across four donors was highest in naive CD4 (roughly 5%) and lowest in memory CD8 (roughly 0.4%). Clonotype sharing levels among donors were expected to vary with sequencing depth.

Into CD45RA+ naive and CD45RA-negative memory subsets, the CD4+ cells were split. Germline CDR1 and CDR2: SGHTA and FQGNSA. Unmatched junction bases numbered 5, after V lost 10 bases and J lost 2 bases. This CDR3 spans 12 amino acids. Profiled with immunoSEQ multiplex PCR; TCRdb holds only in-frame clones, not every one. The table lists 2.3 million or so clones, over 90% of them singletons. This TCR came from a man aged 18 to 30 in good health. Some clones in this sample may be carry-over from other donors' samples. This sequence joins TRBV7-2 and TRBJ2-7; TRBD1 matches at 7 bases. Specimen: naive CD4+ T cells from PBMCs. This sample's subset: CD45RA+ positively selected. CDR3 sequence reads: CATGDSTYEQYF. CDR3 coding DNA: TGTGCCACAGGGGACAGCACCTACGAGCAGTACTTC.